This TCR beta chain comes out of a study of shared clonotypes between healthy human individuals. Here immunoSEQ multiplex PCR was the method, and the copy in TCRdb shows in-frame clones only, minus some. The sample contains about 1 million clones, about 74% of which appear only once. Trimming cost V 2 bases and J 2 bases, with 14 bases left between them. The CDR3 sequence is 16 residues long. In germline, CDR1 is MNHNS, CDR2 SASEGT. Material: memory CD4+ T cells sorted from blood. The subset is: CD45RA-negative fraction. The clonotype was recovered from a man aged 18 to 30 in good health. The chain joins TRBV6-1 to TRBJ2-3, with D maybe TRBD2 (6 bases). CDR3 sequence (DNA): TGTGCCAGCAGTGAAAGACTAGGAGTCCCCACAGATACGCAGTATTTT. Encoded protein: CASSERLGVPTDTQYF.